Listed below are T cell receptor beta chains from one sample, sequenced in a study of blood T cell repertoires in COVID-19. Profiled with immunoSEQ multiplex PCR; TCRdb holds only in-frame clones, not every one. The sample gives around 180,000 clones, less than 90% of which show up once; roughly 24% is in the top ten. Material: peripheral blood. These TCRs come from a man aged 55 to 70 with acute or convalescent COVID-19. CDR3s include the opening cysteine and the closing phenylalanine or tryptophan.

J gene: TRBJ1-3; CDR3 length: 14; V gene: TRBV3-1/TRBV3-2; CDR3 protein: CASSLSGTRNTIYF
J gene: TRBJ2-6; CDR3 length: 16; V gene: TRBV9; CDR3 protein: CASSVIPGTGANVLTF
J gene: TRBJ2-2; CDR3 length: 15; V gene: TRBV24-1; CDR3 protein: CATSPRGLNTGELFF
J gene: TRBJ2-3; CDR3 length: 14; V gene: TRBV11-2; CDR3 protein: CASSDRGSTDTQYF
J gene: TRBJ1-1; CDR3 length: 16; V gene: TRBV11-1; CDR3 protein: CASSLERRRKNTEAFF
J gene: TRBJ1-2; CDR3 length: 15; V gene: TRBV10-3; CDR3 protein: CAISEFDRGNYGYTF
J gene: TRBJ1-1; CDR3 length: 12; V gene: TRBV2; CDR3 protein: CASSDRASEAFF
J gene: TRBJ1-6; CDR3 length: 19; V gene: TRBV3-1/TRBV3-2; CDR3 protein: CASSQAGAQFSSYNSPLHF
J gene: TRBJ1-1; CDR3 length: 14; V gene: TRBV7-3; CDR3 protein: CASSFDRVQTEAFF
J gene: TRBJ1-4; CDR3 length: 15; V gene: TRBV18; CDR3 protein: CASSPLQGDPHTIGF
J gene: TRBJ2-7; CDR3 length: 15; V gene: TRBV30; CDR3 protein: CAWSGSGANYREQYF
J gene: TRBJ2-1; CDR3 length: 14; V gene: TRBV27; CDR3 protein: CASSLAGEGNEQFF
J gene: TRBJ1-6; CDR3 length: 16; V gene: TRBV19; CDR3 protein: CASSPGTGGGNSPLHF
J gene: TRBJ2-3; CDR3 length: 15; V gene: TRBV9; CDR3 protein: CASSVDGEGTDTQYF
J gene: TRBJ1-4; CDR3 length: 16; V gene: TRBV6-5; CDR3 protein: CASSYGSGNRNEKLFF
J gene: TRBJ2-5; CDR3 length: 14; V gene: TRBV6-6; CDR3 protein: CASKTSGSGETQYF
J gene: TRBJ2-5; CDR3 length: 16; V gene: TRBV10-1; CDR3 protein: CASSKGTSGAQETQYF
J gene: TRBJ2-1; CDR3 length: 14; V gene: TRBV5-5; CDR3 protein: CASSLALGDNEQFF
J gene: TRBJ1-5; CDR3 length: 16; V gene: TRBV4-1; CDR3 protein: CASSQERTGINQPQHF
J gene: TRBJ1-6; CDR3 length: 15; V gene: TRBV7-3; CDR3 protein: CASSLTGANNSPLHF
J gene: TRBJ1-6; CDR3 length: 15; V gene: TRBV7-2; CDR3 protein: CASSLGQSRGSPLHF
J gene: TRBJ2-1; CDR3 length: 15; V gene: TRBV5-6; CDR3 protein: CASSPSSGFYNEQFF
J gene: TRBJ2-5; CDR3 length: 15; V gene: TRBV5-4; CDR3 protein: CASSLAVTGGETQYF
J gene: TRBJ2-5; CDR3 length: 14; V gene: TRBV15; CDR3 protein: CATSRDRGQETQYF
J gene: TRBJ1-1; CDR3 length: 19; V gene: TRBV7-9; CDR3 protein: CASSRRKTTTGSGATEAFF